This TCR beta chain was found in a study of blood T cells in healthy people across ages. Primers used in a second PCR of roughly 7 to 11 cycles were a sample-barcoded 5' primer and a J-beta primer mix. TCRdb redid the calling of the 5' RACE reads with MiXCR, one entry per CDR3 protein. The sample carries approximately 900,000 distinct CDR3 sequences, approximately 32% recorded once. CDR3 length: 14 amino acids. Trimming took 6 bases from V and 2 from J; bases not matched to a gene: 7. The germline V gene has CDR1 DFQATT and CDR2 SNEGSKA (reference sequence). In addition, the sample was reused for a study of T cells of mothers and their children.

The sequence came from a woman in her forties in good health. Sequencing was performed on blood. This rearrangement joins TRBV20-1 to TRBJ1-2, with 9 bases fitting TRBD1. The CDR3 DNA reads as TGCAGTGCAGGGGGGGGGACAGGGAACTATGGCTACACCTTC. It specifies CSAGGGTGNYGYTF.